The clone carrying this T cell receptor (beta chain) has only a few counts. The data belong to a study of blood T cell repertoires in COVID-19. Clones were sequenced by immunoSEQ multiplex PCR, and TCRdb holds only the in-frame ones, with some missing. The profile shows over 250,000 clones, 88% of them singletons. Source material: PBMCs or T cells enriched from blood (not recorded which). The TCR was taken from a woman aged 55-69 years in a cohort exposed to, infected with or recovered from COVID-19 (not recorded which).

This CDR3 reads CASSQPQGQSTDTQYF. The CDR3 region has the DNA TGCGCCAGCAGCCAGCCACAGGGACAGAGCACAGATACGCAGTATTTT. The chain links TRBV4-1 to TRBJ2-3; 7 bases map to TRBD1. With 3 bases clipped from V and 0 bases from J, the junction kept 6 bases outside the gene matches. Germline CDR1 and CDR2: MGHRA and YSYEKL. CDR3 length equals 16 residues.